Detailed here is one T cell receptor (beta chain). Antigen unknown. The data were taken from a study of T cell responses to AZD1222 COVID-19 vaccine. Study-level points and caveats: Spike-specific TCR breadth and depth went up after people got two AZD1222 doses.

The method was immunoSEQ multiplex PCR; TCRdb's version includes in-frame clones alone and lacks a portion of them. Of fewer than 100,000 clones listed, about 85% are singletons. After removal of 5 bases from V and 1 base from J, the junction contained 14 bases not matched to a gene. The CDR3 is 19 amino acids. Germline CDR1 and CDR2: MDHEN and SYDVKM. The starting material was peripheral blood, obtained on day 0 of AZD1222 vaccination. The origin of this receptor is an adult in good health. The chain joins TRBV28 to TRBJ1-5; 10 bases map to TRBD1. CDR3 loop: CASSPLSGTGARSNQPQHF. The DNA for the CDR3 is TGTGCCAGCAGTCCACTTTCCGGGACAGGGGCTCGAAGCAATCAGCCCCAGCATTTT. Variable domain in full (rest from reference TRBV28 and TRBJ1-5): DVKVTQSSRYLVKRTGEKVFLECVQDMDHENMFWYRQDPGLGLRLIYFSYDVKMKEKGDIPEGYSVSREKKERFSLILESASTNQTSMYLCASSPLSGTGARSNQPQHFGDGTRLSIL.